These 5 T cell receptor beta chains came from one sample sequenced in a study of T-cell memory formation after mild COVID-19. One entry per CDR3 protein results from TCRdb running MiXCR on the 5' RACE reads. The table has roughly 400,000 distinct CDR3 sequences, 24% seen once. The specimen sequenced was PBMCs or a T cell subset sorted from them (not recorded which). These receptors were taken from an adult woman who had mild COVID-19 (a few samples of this study predate the infection). Cell type and time point are not known.

V usage is TRBV12-3 or TRBV12-4 and J usage is TRBJ1-2; TRBD1 might be the D (5 bases). V was clipped by 5 bases and J by 5 bases, with 21 bases between them. This CDR3 has 16 residues. The CDR3 protein is CASSVSIQTGGYGYTF. CDR3 sequence (DNA): TGTGCCAGCAGTGTTTCCATCCAGACCGGGGGTTATGGCTACACCTTC.

This chain uses TRBV4-3 with TRBJ2-5; 12 positions match TRBD2. This CDR3 is 17 amino acids long. Germline lookup yields CDR1 LGHNA and CDR2 YSLEER. The V segment lost 3 bases and the J segment 5 bases; nucleotides outside the gene matches: 10. CDR3 sequence reads: CASSQTSGSSVGETQYF. The DNA of the CDR3 is TGCGCCAGCAGCCAGACTAGCGGGAGCTCTGTCGGGGAGACCCAGTACTTC.

A few counts support this clonotype. The chain has TRBV4-2 and TRBJ2-3; D is unclear. The CDR3 loop spans 13 amino acids. The V gene lost 4 bases and the J gene lost 4 bases, with 9 bases spanning the gap. CDR1 is LGHNA and CDR2 is YNFKEQ in the germline V gene. CDR3 loop: CASSPPKPDTQYF. As DNA, the CDR3 is TGTGCCAGCAGCCCACCTAAGCCAGATACGCAGTATTTT.

This clonotype was detected a few times. This chain uses TRBV24-1 with TRBJ2-1, with TRBD2 matching 16 bases. Germline CDR1 reads KGHDR; CDR2 reads SFDVKD. The CDR3 covers 19 residues. The V gene end was trimmed by 4 bases and the J gene end by 4 bases; junction bases not matched to a gene: 9. CDR3 loop: CATSDRMGLAGGEYNEQFF. Here the CDR3 DNA reads TGTGCCACCAGTGACCGGATGGGACTAGCGGGGGGGGAGTACAATGAGCAGTTCTTC.

Note on this clonotype: A read error may account for a junction end that differs from germline. The chain uses TRBV7-6 and TRBJ2-7; maybe TRBD1 (5 bases). Germline-derived CDR1 and CDR2 are SGHVS and FNYEAQ. CDR3 size: 13 residues. CDR3 region: CASSLPWQGIPAF. The CDR3 DNA is TGTGCCAGCAGCTTACCCTGGCAGGGCATACCGGCGTTC.